One sample yielded the 6 T cell receptor beta chains listed below, sequenced in a study of regulatory T cells in long-lasting Graves disease. Sequencing libraries for TCR beta were prepared with iRepertoire HTBI primers and Arm-PCR of CDR3 regions. Using its own MiXCR run on the multiplex PCR reads, TCRdb lists one record per CDR3 protein. The table records approximately 470,000 distinct CDR3 sequences, around 15% of them present only once. Specified time point: newly diagnosed GD, antithyroid drugs for less than 3 months. The TCR library was made from RNA extracted from PBMCs. A further study also used this sample, focusing on T cells in Graves' hyperthyroidism and ophthalmopathy.

Sequenced material: peripheral blood mononuclear cells (PBMCs), taken at new diagnosis, from a patient treated with antithyroid drugs. The source is a man aged 35-49 years with Graves disease.

In its sample, this clonotype was seen a few times. The chain links TRBV7-2 to TRBJ2-2, with D possibly called TRBD1 or TRBD2 (5 bases each). Germline loops: CDR1 SGHTA, CDR2 FQGNSA. CDR3 length: 18 amino acids. Trimming took 5 bases from V and 0 from J, leaving 19 bases between them. This CDR3 is CASSPKGRGAANTGELFF. The CDR3 DNA is TGTGCCAGCAGCCCCAAGGGAAGAGGGGCGGCGAACACCGGGGAGCTGTTTTTT.

The gene calls are TRBV12-3 or TRBV12-4 and TRBJ2-3; TRBD2 matches at 9 bases. The CDR3 totals 14 residues. V shed 7 bases, J shed 2 bases, and the junction held 4 bases outside the gene matches. The CDR3 DNA follows: TGTGCCAGCACGGGGGGACTAGCCACAGATACGCAGTATTTT. Translated: CASTGGLATDTQYF.

Many counts were recorded for this clonotype. CDR3 nucleotide sequence: TGTGCCAGCAGCACTCAGACAGGGACCGAAGAGACCCAGTACTTC. Amino acids: CASSTQTGTEETQYF. The chain couples TRBV12-3 or TRBV12-4 to TRBJ2-5; 7 nucleotides line up with TRBD1. The CDR3 is made up of 15 amino acids. Trimming removed 6 bases from V and 3 bases from J; junction bases left unmatched: 10.

The gene calls are TRBV19 and TRBJ2-1; 8 positions agree with TRBD1. J was trimmed by 7 bases and V by 8 bases; bases with no gene match: 16. Germline CDR1 is LNHDA and CDR2 is SQIVND (reference sequence). There are 16 residues in the CDR3. CDR3 residues: CASRPFSGTGSNEQFF. In DNA form, the CDR3 reads TGTGCCAGTCGCCCCTTCTCCGGGACAGGCTCGAATGAGCAGTTCTTC.

This clonotype was recorded at least ten times. The V gene is TRBV25-1, the J gene TRBJ2-7; D may match TRBD1 or TRBD2 (5 bases each). The ends were cut back, 3 bases at V and 1 base at J, with 13 bases in the middle. The CDR3 has 15 residues. Germline V gives CDR1 MGHDK, CDR2 SYGVNS. CDR3 residues: CASSDIGGLSYEQYF. The CDR3 nucleotides are TGTGCCAGCAGTGATATTGGGGGATTGTCCTACGAGCAGTACTTC.

This clonotype was detected a few times. The V and J genes are TRBV6-5 and TRBJ2-3; weak D call: TRBD2 (5 bases). The germline V gene encodes CDR1 MNHEY and CDR2 SVGAGI. This CDR3 comprises 13 residues. V was shortened by 2 bases and J by 5 bases, with 8 bases between the two germline ends. CDR3 sequence (DNA): TGTGCCAGCAGTTACCGGACTCGAGATACGCAGTATTTT. It is translated as CASSYRTRDTQYF.